Each of the 23 T cell receptor beta chains below was sequenced from the same sample in a study of T cells after yellow fever vaccination. TCRdb re-called the 5' RACE reads with MiXCR, one entry per CDR3 protein. The sample has hundreds of thousands of distinct CDR3 sequences; roughly 14% are singletons. The sample in question was PBMCs, obtained on the day of the yellow fever booster vaccination. Receptors originate from a man aged 30 to 39 who received the YFV17D yellow fever vaccine.

This sequence joins TRBV19 and TRBJ2-2, with D unresolved. Germline V gene sequence: CDR1 LNHDA, CDR2 SQIVND (reference sequence). The CDR3 loop spans 10 amino acids. The CDR3, as DNA: TGTTCTTTGAACACCGGGGAGCTGTTTTTT. This encodes CSLNTGELFF.

The CDR3 DNA reads as TGTGCCAGCAGCTTCCTCGGGGAAGGGAACACTGAAGCTTTCTTT. Translation: CASSFLGEGNTEAFF. The chain carries TRBV6-5 and TRBJ1-1; no clear D gene. CDR1 and CDR2 from the germline V gene are MNHEY and SVGAGI. Trimming shortened V by 6 bases and J by 1 base, and 15 bases separated the two germline ends. The CDR3 is 15 residues long.

This chain links TRBV28 with TRBJ2-7; 9 bases agree with TRBD1. Germline V lookup: CDR1 MDHEN, CDR2 SYDVKM. The length of the CDR3 is 14 residues. J lost 5 bases, V lost 6 bases, and 8 bases had no gene match. CDR3 amino acids: CASRRQGGRHEQYF. Written as DNA, the CDR3 is TGTGCCAGCAGACGACAGGGGGGCCGGCACGAGCAGTACTTC.

CDR3 protein: CASGLDGDEQFF. The CDR3 DNA follows: TGTGCTAGTGGTTTGGACGGGGATGAGCAGTTCTTC. This chain joins TRBV12-5 and TRBJ2-1; D may be TRBD2 (5 bases). This CDR3 contains 12 residues. V lost 1 base, J lost 8 bases, and 6 bases lay in between. The V gene's germline CDR1 is LGHNT and CDR2 FRNRAP.

This chain joins TRBV7-2 and TRBJ2-1, with 10 bases aligning to TRBD2. The V gene's germline CDR1 is SGHTA and CDR2 FQGNSA. The CDR3 totals 14 residues. Trimming cost V 5 bases and J 12 bases; bases outside gene matches: 10. For the CDR3, the DNA is TGTGCCAGCAGCCCCCTTTCCAGGACTAGCGGGCAGTTCTTC. It is translated as CASSPLSRTSGQFF.

The J gene is TRBJ2-5, the V gene TRBV7-6, with D possibly TRBD2 on 6 matching bases. The germline V gene encodes CDR1 SGHVS and CDR2 FNYEAQ. The CDR3 has 16 amino acids. V lost 5 bases and J lost 2, with 18 bases in between. For the CDR3, the DNA is TGTGCCAGCAGCAGAGTTGCGGGGAGTAGACAAGAGACCCAGTACTTC. Translation: CASSRVAGSRQETQYF.

This clonotype was detected once. Since a much larger clone is just one base distant, this may be a read error. The CDR3: CSAWDRGTDTQYF. DNA of the CDR3: TGCAGCGCTTGGGACAGGGGCACAGATACGCAGTATTTT. The genes are TRBV29-1 and TRBJ2-3; 9 nucleotides agree with TRBD1. The V gene end was trimmed by 7 bases and the J gene end by 1 base; junction bases not matched to a gene: 3. Germline CDR1 is SQVTM and CDR2 is ANQGSEA. The CDR3 totals 13 residues.

The chain has TRBV9 and TRBJ1-6; D is perhaps TRBD1 (5 bases). The CDR3 extends over 14 amino acids. V was clipped by 3 bases and J by 6 bases, with 10 bases between them. Looked up from germline, CDR1 is SGDLS and CDR2 is YYNGEE. CDR3 amino acids: CASSARDLNSPLHF. The CDR3 nucleotides read TGTGCCAGCAGCGCGAGGGACCTTAATTCACCCCTCCACTTT. The full variable domain, its missing parts supplied by reference TRBV9 and TRBJ1-6, is DSGVTQTPKHLITATGQRVTLRCSPRSGDLSVYWYQQSLDQGLQFLIQYYNGEERAKGNILERFSAQQFPDLHSELNLSSLELGDSALYFCASSARDLNSPLHFGNGTRLTVT.

This clonotype was detected only a few times. The chain is built from TRBV7-8 and TRBJ1-5, with TRBD1 as a possible D gene (5 bases). There are 14 residues in the CDR3. The V gene's germline CDR1 is SGHVS and CDR2 FQNEAQ. With 5 bases removed from V and 7 bases from J, the gap between germline ends came to 15 bases. CDR3 amino acids: CASSPRGPDQPQHF. In DNA, the CDR3 is TGTGCCAGCAGCCCGAGGGGCCCGGACCAGCCCCAGCATTTT.

The sample holds a few counts of this clonotype. The chain recombines TRBV5-1 with TRBJ1-1, with a possible D match to TRBD1 (5 bases). CDR1 SGHRS and CDR2 YFSETQ come from the germline V gene. The V end was cut by 0 bases, the J end by 4 bases, with 13 bases between. The CDR3 sequence is 15 residues long. The CDR3 nucleotides are TGCGCCAGCAGCTTGGGCTCCAGGGAGGCCACTGAAGCTTTCTTT. It translates to CASSLGSREATEAFF.

The table lists this clonotype with a few counts. This chain connects TRBV7-2 to TRBJ2-2, with D unclear. Germline CDR1 SGHTA, CDR2 FQGNSA. CDR3 size: 15 residues. Trimming pared 3 bases from V and 6 bases from J, leaving 14 bases between. The CDR3 DNA is TGTGCCAGCAGCTTGATCCGGCTTCGAGCCGGGGAGCTGTTTTTT. The encoded protein is CASSLIRLRAGELFF.

This clonotype was counted only a few times. The chain carries TRBV20-1 and TRBJ1-5; 8 nucleotides agree with TRBD1. V was pared by 6 bases and J by 0 bases, with 4 bases of the junction left unmatched. Germline CDR1 DFQATT, CDR2 SNEGSKA (reference sequence). The CDR3 covers 14 residues. The CDR3: CSAQGGYSNQPQHF. CDR3 sequence (DNA): TGCAGTGCACAGGGGGGTTATAGCAATCAGCCCCAGCATTTT.

The chain uses TRBV20-1 and TRBJ2-2; a possible D gene is TRBD2 (5 bases). This CDR3 has 13 amino acids. Looked up from germline, CDR1 is DFQATT and CDR2 is SNEGSKA (reference sequence). The ends were cut back, 3 bases at V and 7 bases at J, with 12 bases in the middle. The DNA of the CDR3 is TGCAGTGCTAGCCGGGGAGTCAGCGGGGAGCTGTTTTTT. It translates to CSASRGVSGELFF.

This clonotype was counted only a few times. The CDR3 is CASSGRGGDLTDTQYF. Here the CDR3 DNA reads TGCGCCAGCAGTGGTCGGGGGGGAGACCTCACAGATACGCAGTATTTT. The V and J genes are TRBV10-2 and TRBJ2-3, with 8 positions matching TRBD2. CDR3 length equals 16 residues. CDR1 WSHSY and CDR2 SAAADI come from the germline V gene. Trimming took 4 bases from V and 2 from J; bases not matched to a gene: 8.

This clonotype was observed a few times. CDR3 in amino acids: CASSVEKEGKETQYF. The CDR3 DNA reads TGTGCCAGCAGCGTAGAAAAGGAGGGCAAAGAGACCCAGTACTTC. The chain combines TRBV9 with TRBJ2-5, with a weak D call TRBD2 (6 bases). CDR3 length: 15 amino acids. Germline-derived CDR1 and CDR2 are SGDLS and YYNGEE. V lost 0 bases and J 3 bases, leaving 12 bases between the germline ends.

This clonotype was seen a handful of times. This sequence joins TRBV10-3 and TRBJ2-7, with 12 bases identical to TRBD2. Trimming took 5 bases from V and 3 from J; bases not matched to a gene: 5. Germline CDR1 ENHRY, CDR2 SYGVKD. This CDR3 contains 15 residues. The CDR3 DNA sequence: TGTGCCATCAGTCCGACTAGCGGGAGTGGCTACGAGCAGTACTTC. Encoded protein: CAISPTSGSGYEQYF.

This clonotype turned up a few times. This chain links TRBV4-3 with TRBJ2-7; D may be TRBD1 (5 bases). Trimming cost V 1 base and J 2 bases, with 15 bases left between them. The germline V gene has CDR1 LGHNA and CDR2 YSLEER. The CDR3 spans 16 residues. CDR3 protein: CASSQGSQGITYEQYF. The CDR3 DNA reads as TGCGCCAGCAGCCAAGGGTCGCAGGGCATAACCTACGAGCAGTACTTC.

The CDR3 DNA reads as TGTGCCAGTAGTATACAGGGGAGGGACACTGAAGCTTTCTTT. As protein: CASSIQGRDTEAFF. This chain connects TRBV19 to TRBJ1-1; TRBD1 is a possible D gene (6 bases). The length of the CDR3 is 14 residues. Deletions cut 2 bases from V and 3 bases from J, with 10 bases between. Germline V gives CDR1 LNHDA, CDR2 SQIVND (reference sequence).

The rearrangement links TRBV7-9 to TRBJ2-3, with D possibly matching TRBD2 (6 bases). The CDR3 runs to 15 residues. The V and J ends lost 7 bases and 4 bases respectively, with 18 bases between them. CDR1 and CDR2 (germline): SEHNR, FQNEAQ (reference sequence). Here the CDR3 reads CASTPGGGAPDTQYF. The CDR3 bases are TGTGCCAGCACGCCGGGCGGCGGGGCCCCAGATACGCAGTATTTT.

This clonotype has just a few counts. The rearrangement links TRBV11-2 to TRBJ1-2; D is unclear. Germline values: CDR1 SGHAT, CDR2 FQNNGV. The CDR3 extends over 18 amino acids. With 2 bases removed from V and 1 base from J, the gap between germline ends came to 20 bases. The DNA of the CDR3 is TGTGCCAGCAGCTTATCACTTGTAAACACCGCCAGTAACTATGGCTACACCTTC. Its translation: CASSLSLVNTASNYGYTF.

The rearrangement uses TRBV7-8 and TRBJ2-3; 13 bases agree with TRBD2. The CDR3 is 18 amino acids. V lost 2 bases, J lost 2 bases, and 7 bases stayed unmatched. Germline loops: CDR1 SGHVS, CDR2 FQNEAQ. The CDR3 sequence: CASSLPLGLAGYTDTQYF. The CDR3 coding sequence is TGTGCCAGCAGCTTACCTCTGGGACTAGCGGGGTACACAGATACGCAGTATTTT.

The V and J genes are TRBV5-1 and TRBJ2-3, with D tentatively TRBD2 (6 bases). CDR3 length: 16 residues. The V and J ends lost 2 bases and 0 bases respectively, with 13 bases between them. The germline V gene encodes CDR1 SGHRS and CDR2 YFSETQ. The chain's CDR3 is CASSLGGKSSTDTQYF. In DNA, the CDR3 is TGCGCCAGCAGCTTAGGAGGGAAAAGTAGCACAGATACGCAGTATTTT.

This clonotype was seen more than once but under ten times. This chain uses TRBV14 with TRBJ2-1; D is ambiguous. CDR1 SGHDN and CDR2 FVKESK come from the germline V gene. Trimming left V 2 bases short and J 5 bases short, with 10 bases between. CDR3 length: 14 residues. The CDR3 sequence: CASSQQPFNNEQFF. In DNA, the CDR3 is TGTGCCAGCAGCCAACAACCGTTTAACAATGAGCAGTTCTTC.